The clone carrying this T cell receptor (beta chain) came up once. As yet, its antigen is unknown. This sample is drawn from a study of cytomegalovirus exposure and HLA in healthy donors. The study's findings and limits: Most TCR sequences were seen very rarely across donors, but some public TCRs occurred in many. With DRB1 most and HLA-C fewest, TCR association rates differed between HLA loci in a later analysis. TCR beta V- and J-gene trimming was later associated with a missense DCLRE1C variant.

60 Vbeta and 13 Jbeta primers were used in PCR. The assay was immunoSEQ multiplex PCR, and TCRdb's table has in-frame clones only and misses some. The sample shows approximately 120,000 clones, around three quarters of them seen only once. The CDR3 is made up of 15 amino acids. Germline V gene data show CDR1 as MNHEY and CDR2 as SVGAGI. V shed 2 bases, J shed 6 bases, and the junction held 2 bases outside the gene matches. The sample consisted of PBMCs. The rearrangement joins TRBV6-5 to TRBJ2-2; 11 nucleotides align to TRBD2. The receptor comes from a woman in her 40s in good health and CMV-seropositive. The CDR3 spells CASSYVAGGPGELFF. The CDR3 DNA follows: TGTGCCAGCAGTTACGTAGCGGGAGGGCCCGGGGAGCTGTTTTTT.